This passage covers 21 T cell receptor beta chains from one sample sequenced in a study of spatial heterogeneity in lung cancer. From the 5' RACE reads, TCRdb called clonotypes with MiXCR, one entry per CDR3 protein. The repertoire includes nearly 10,000 distinct CDR3 sequences, 3.9% of them detected once, and 15% to 20% sits in the top ten. Time point meaning: blood taken at disease recurrence. Sequencing was performed on whole RNA extracted from tumor and nontumor lung tissue, or from frozen PBMC, and the material was left unsorted. The sequenced sample was PBMCs, obtained at recurrence. The receptors were sampled from a female donor with early-stage non-small cell lung cancer.

Notes on this clonotype: A library made for alpha chains picked up this beta chain off target, so its size means little. This chain connects TRBV3-1 to TRBJ1-1; D is ambiguous. This CDR3 comprises 12 residues. V was clipped by 5 bases and J by 5 bases, with 9 bases between them. CDR1 is LGHDT and CDR2 is YNNKEL in the germline V gene (reference sequence). For the CDR3, the DNA is TGTGCCAGCAGCGCATCGGGGACTGAAGCTTTCTTT. Its translation is CASSASGTEAFF. Using reference TRBV3-1 and TRBJ1-1 for the parts outside the CDR3, the full variable domain is DTAVSQTPKYLVTQMGNDKSIKCEQNLGHDTMYWYKQDSKKFLKIMFSYNNKELIINETVPNRFSPKSPDKAHLNLHINSLELGDSAVYFCASSASGTEAFFGQGTRLTVV.

This clonotype was counted many times. This beta chain is an unintended read in a library built for alpha chains; its size means little. The rearrangement uses TRBV11-2 and TRBJ2-5; no reliable D call. The germline gives CDR1 SGHAT, CDR2 FQNNGV. The CDR3 loop spans 10 amino acids. Trimming left V 5 bases short and J 2 bases short, with 0 bases between. In DNA form, the CDR3 reads TGTGCCAGCAGCCAAGAGACCCAGTACTTC. Translated, it gives CASSQETQYF.

This clonotype occurred many times. The library was prepared for alpha chains; this beta chain is a stray read, so its frequency means little. This chain uses TRBV29-1 with TRBJ1-1; D gene uncertain. There are 13 residues in the CDR3. Deletions cut 3 bases from V and 1 base from J, with 9 bases between. Germline V CDR1 and CDR2: SQVTM, ANQGSEA. DNA for the CDR3: TGCAGCGTTGATTACGGGCCGAACACTGAAGCTTTCTTT. This gives the protein CSVDYGPNTEAFF.

The table lists this clonotype with many counts. Because the library targeted alpha chains, this beta chain is an off-target read whose size means little. V is TRBV2 and J is TRBJ1-5; D is unclear. In germline, CDR1 is SNHLY, CDR2 FYNNEI. The CDR3 sequence is 13 residues long. Trimming left V 1 base short and J 5 bases short, with 6 bases between. This chain's CDR3 is CASSEEVDQPQHF. DNA for the CDR3: TGTGCCAGCAGTGAAGAAGTGGATCAGCCCCAGCATTTT.

The table lists this clonotype with many counts. In a library made to pick up alpha chains, this beta chain is a stray read with a size that means little. This rearrangement joins TRBV7-2 to TRBJ1-4; no definite D call. V was cut by 5 bases and J by 1 base, with 5 bases left in between. This CDR3 contains 13 residues. Germline assignment: CDR1 SGHTA and CDR2 FQGNSA. As DNA, the CDR3 is TGTGCCAGCAGCGAGCGAACTAATGAAAAACTGTTTTTT. This sequence encodes CASSERTNEKLFF.

By frequency in the sample, this clonotype is medium-sized. This beta chain slipped into a library made for alpha chains as a stray read, so its size is not meaningful. V is TRBV6-2 or TRBV6-3 and J is TRBJ2-2; D is possibly TRBD2 (6 bases). Germline V gene lookup returns CDR1 MNHEY and CDR2 SVGEGT. Trimming cost V 6 bases and J 3 bases, with 11 bases left between them. The CDR3 has 14 residues. This CDR3 is CASRGPGDTGELFF. The CDR3, as DNA: TGTGCCAGCAGGGGGCCGGGGGACACCGGGGAGCTGTTTTTT.

This clonotype was recorded at least ten times. This beta chain came through as a stray read in a library set up for alpha chains, and its size says little. The V gene is TRBV18, the J gene TRBJ1-1; D is undetermined. The CDR3 contains 15 residues. Germline loops: CDR1 KGHSH, CDR2 LQKENI. The V end was cut by 0 bases, the J end by 2 bases, with 10 bases between. CDR3 sequence (DNA): TGTGCCAGCTCACCACCGAAGGGTCCTAACACTGAAGCTTTCTTT. Its translation: CASSPPKGPNTEAFF.

This clonotype was counted at least ten times. With the library built for alpha chains, this beta chain is off target and its frequency is not meaningful. The chain couples TRBV6-2 or TRBV6-3 to TRBJ2-1, with D maybe TRBD2 (6 bases). V was pared by 6 bases and J by 8 bases, with 11 bases between. CDR1 MNHEY and CDR2 SVGEGT come from the germline V gene. The CDR3 covers 12 residues. The CDR3 spells CASRRREDEQFF. Here the CDR3 DNA reads TGTGCCAGCAGGAGGAGGGAGGATGAGCAGTTCTTC.

This clonotype was observed at least ten times. Being off target in a library aimed at alpha chains, this beta chain has a size of little meaning. V usage is TRBV7-9 and J usage is TRBJ2-7; 12 bases map to TRBD1. Germline-derived CDR1 and CDR2 are SEHNR and FQNEAQ (reference sequence). V lost 4 bases, J lost 11 bases, and 3 bases stayed unmatched. This CDR3 is built from 12 residues. The CDR3 loop reads CASSSGTGGKYF. For the CDR3, the DNA is TGTGCCAGCAGCTCTGGGACAGGGGGCAAGTACTTC.

For this clonotype: One end of the junction is discordant with germline, which a read error may explain. This beta chain is off target for a library built for alpha chains, so its abundance means little. V gene TRBV20-1 combines with J gene TRBJ1-4, with D perhaps TRBD1 (6 bases). Germline assignment: CDR1 DFQATT and CDR2 SNEGSKA (reference sequence). The CDR3 loop spans 14 amino acids. The DNA for the CDR3 is TGCAGTGCTAGGCCCCGGGGGGCGAATGAAATACTGTTTTTT. Its translation: CSARPRGANEILFF.

This clonotype was seen at least ten times. This beta chain lies outside the target of a library built for alpha chains; its clone size means little. This chain connects TRBV28 to TRBJ1-5, with D possibly matching TRBD1 (5 bases). V gave up 3 bases and J gave up 4 bases, with 10 bases separating them. The CDR3 extends over 14 amino acids. CDR1 is MDHEN, CDR2 SYDVKM, per germline. In nucleotides, the CDR3 is TGTGCCAGCAGTTTCGTGACAGCGAATCAGCCCCAGCATTTT. Translation gives CASSFVTANQPQHF.

This clonotype was seen many times. Since it is a stray read in a library aimed at alpha chains, this beta chain has a size that is not meaningful. The chain uses TRBV20-1 and TRBJ2-6; the D gene is possibly TRBD2 (6 bases). Trimming removed 6 bases from V and 11 bases from J, with 17 bases in between. The CDR3 contains 13 residues. Germline lookup yields CDR1 DFQATT and CDR2 SNEGSKA (reference sequence). CDR3 region: CSAPDGGKDVLTF. Here the CDR3 DNA reads TGCAGTGCCCCGGACGGAGGGAAGGACGTCCTGACTTTC.

The table lists this clonotype with many counts. This beta chain appears as a stray read in a library generated for alpha chains; its size is not informative. This sequence joins TRBV7-9 and TRBJ2-7, with 7 bases fitting TRBD1. From germline, CDR1 is SEHNR and CDR2 FQNEAQ (reference sequence). The V and J ends lost 0 bases and 3 bases, in that order; junction bases with no gene match: 2. This CDR3 comprises 14 residues. DNA of the CDR3: TGTGCCAGCAGCTTAGCCAGGGGGTACTACGAGCAGTACTTC. Translated: CASSLARGYYEQYF.

This clonotype has ten or more counts. The library was prepared for alpha chains; this beta chain is a stray read, so its frequency means little. J is TRBJ2-3 and V is TRBV24-1; 11 bases map to TRBD1. V was pared by 5 bases and J by 2 bases, with 5 bases of the junction left unmatched. The CDR3 sequence is 16 residues long. Germline V lookup: CDR1 KGHDR, CDR2 SFDVKD. In nucleotides, the CDR3 is TGTGCCACCAGTGCCGGGACAGGGGGAATCACAGATACGCAGTATTTT. This gives the protein CATSAGTGGITDTQYF.

Ten or more counts support this clonotype. This beta chain is an unintended read in a library built for alpha chains; its size means little. For the CDR3, the DNA is TGTGCCAGCACCCCGTTCACCGGGGAGCTGTTTTTT. Protein: CASTPFTGELFF. The chain employs TRBV6-2 or TRBV6-3 and TRBJ2-2; D is undetermined. Germline loops: CDR1 MNHEY, CDR2 SVGEGT. The CDR3 contains 12 residues. V lost 7 bases, J lost 4 bases, and 7 bases lay in between.

Only a few counts were recorded for this clonotype. This beta chain was picked up by a library intended for alpha chains and is off target, so its count carries little meaning. The chain uses TRBV19 and TRBJ1-4; no firm D call. CDR1 is LNHDA, CDR2 SQIVND, per germline (reference sequence). Trimming removed 7 bases from V and 7 bases from J, with 7 bases in between. The CDR3 sequence is 11 residues long. CDR3 residues: CASTTAEKLFF. In DNA, the CDR3 is TGTGCCAGTACTACAGCTGAAAAACTGTTTTTT.

This clonotype is termed medium-sized. Since the library was made to target alpha chains, this beta chain is a stray read and its abundance is not meaningful. V usage is TRBV9 and J usage is TRBJ2-7; TRBD1 aligns across 10 bases. The CDR3 covers 16 residues. V was clipped by 0 bases and J by 4 bases; unmatched bases: 7. CDR1 and CDR2 from the germline V gene are SGDLS and YYNGEE. The CDR3 sequence is CASSVGSGQGEYEQYF. As DNA, the CDR3 is TGTGCCAGCAGCGTAGGTTCCGGACAGGGGGAGTACGAGCAGTACTTC.

This clonotype was recorded at least ten times. For a library built for alpha chains, this beta chain is a stray read; little rests on its size. V and J are TRBV4-1 and TRBJ2-5, with D unclear. CDR3 size: 16 residues. Trimming cost V 1 base and J 5 bases, with 17 bases left between them. Germline V gene sequence: CDR1 MGHRA, CDR2 YSYEKL. CDR3 in amino acids: CASSQVNMGLPETQYF. CDR3 DNA sequence: TGCGCCAGCAGCCAAGTTAACATGGGTTTGCCCGAGACCCAGTACTTC.

This clonotype was seen many times. This beta chain is a stray sequence in a library constructed for alpha chains; its clone size is not meaningful. The chain recombines TRBV20-1 with TRBJ2-3; D is ambiguous. Trimming shortened V by 6 bases and J by 3 bases, and 10 bases separated the two germline ends. Per germline, CDR1 DFQATT and CDR2 SNEGSKA (reference sequence). CDR3 length equals 12 residues. CDR3 in amino acids: CSAPSGTDTQYF. As DNA, the CDR3 is TGCAGTGCCCCCAGTGGGACAGATACGCAGTATTTT.

By proportion, this clonotype is medium-sized. This beta chain was picked up by a library intended for alpha chains and is off target, so its count carries little meaning. V gene TRBV6-6 combines with J gene TRBJ2-1; 10 bases are shared with TRBD1. Germline assignment: CDR1 MNHNY and CDR2 SVGAGI (reference sequence). J gave up 3 bases and V 6 bases, and 5 bases lay outside the gene matches. This CDR3 has 15 amino acids. CDR3 sequence (DNA): TGTGCCAGCAGCCCCCGGGACAGGGGCTACAATGAGCAGTTCTTC. Translated: CASSPRDRGYNEQFF.

This clonotype was observed many times. This beta chain is a stray sequence in a library constructed for alpha chains; its clone size is not meaningful. The chain links TRBV19 to TRBJ1-6; possibly TRBD1 for D (5 bases). The CDR3 has 13 residues. Trimming removed 5 bases from V and 7 bases from J, with 9 bases in between. Germline V gene lookup returns CDR1 LNHDA and CDR2 SQIVND (reference sequence). CDR3 nucleotides: TGTGCCAGTAGTCCGTACAGGAATTCACCCCTCCACTTT. This codes for CASSPYRNSPLHF.